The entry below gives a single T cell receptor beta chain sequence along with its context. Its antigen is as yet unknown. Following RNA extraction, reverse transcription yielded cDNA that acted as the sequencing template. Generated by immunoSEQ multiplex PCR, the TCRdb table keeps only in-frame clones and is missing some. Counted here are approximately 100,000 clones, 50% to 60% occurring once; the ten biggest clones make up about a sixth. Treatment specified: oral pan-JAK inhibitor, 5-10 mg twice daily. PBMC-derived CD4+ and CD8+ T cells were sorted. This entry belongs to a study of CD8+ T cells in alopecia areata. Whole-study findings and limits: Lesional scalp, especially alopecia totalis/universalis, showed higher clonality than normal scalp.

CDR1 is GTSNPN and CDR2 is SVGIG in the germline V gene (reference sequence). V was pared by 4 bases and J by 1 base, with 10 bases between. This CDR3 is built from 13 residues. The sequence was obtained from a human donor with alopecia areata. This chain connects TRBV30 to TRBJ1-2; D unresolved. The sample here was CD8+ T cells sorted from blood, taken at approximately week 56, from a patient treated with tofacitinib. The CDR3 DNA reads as TGTGCCTGGACCGTTTCGGGTAACTATGGCTACACCTTC. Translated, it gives CAWTVSGNYGYTF.